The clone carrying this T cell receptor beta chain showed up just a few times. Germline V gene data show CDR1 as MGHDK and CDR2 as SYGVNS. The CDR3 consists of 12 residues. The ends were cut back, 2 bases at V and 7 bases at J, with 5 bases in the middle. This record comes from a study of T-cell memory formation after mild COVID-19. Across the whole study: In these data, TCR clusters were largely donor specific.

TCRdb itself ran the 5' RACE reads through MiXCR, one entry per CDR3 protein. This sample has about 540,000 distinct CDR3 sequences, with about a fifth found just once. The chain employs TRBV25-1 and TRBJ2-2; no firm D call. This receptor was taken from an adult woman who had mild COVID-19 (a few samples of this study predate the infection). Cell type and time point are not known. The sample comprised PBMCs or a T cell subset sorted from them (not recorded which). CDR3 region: CASSEGGGELFF. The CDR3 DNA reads TGTGCCAGCAGTGAAGGCGGCGGGGAGCTGTTTTTT.